Below are 18 T cell receptor beta chains sequenced from a single sample in a study of blood T cell repertoires in COVID-19. TCRdb's copy holds only in-frame clones and misses some; the assay was immunoSEQ multiplex PCR. The table lists about 290,000 clones, around four fifths of them singletons. Sequencing was done on a sample of peripheral blood. Source of these receptors: a woman between 45 and 65 years old with active or convalescent COVID-19.

The chain joins TRBV10-1 to TRBJ2-7, with 13 bases matching TRBD2. CDR1 and CDR2 (germline): WNHNN, SYGVQD (reference sequence). CDR3 length equals 16 residues. V trimming: 6 bases; J trimming: 5 bases; junction bases outside the gene matches: 10. As DNA, the CDR3 is TGCGCCAGCAGCAGGACTAGCGGGAGAAGCTTCCACGAGCAGTACTTC. Translated, it gives CASSRTSGRSFHEQYF.

V and J are TRBV2 and TRBJ1-6, with 10 bases that match TRBD1. This CDR3 region has 18 residues. The V segment lost 0 bases and the J segment 7 bases; nucleotides outside the gene matches: 9. Germline loops: CDR1 SNHLY, CDR2 FYNNEI. The CDR3 loop is CASSEAPGTGVPNSPLHF. The CDR3 DNA follows: TGTGCCAGCAGTGAAGCGCCCGGGACAGGGGTGCCCAATTCACCCCTCCACTTT.

This chain connects TRBV18 to TRBJ2-5; 7 nucleotides align to TRBD2. The germline V gene has CDR1 KGHSH and CDR2 LQKENI. The V gene end was trimmed by 3 bases and the J gene end by 3 bases; junction bases not matched to a gene: 4. The length of the CDR3 is 14 residues. The CDR3 protein is CASSPLLAEETQYF. The DNA of the CDR3 is TGTGCCAGCTCACCCCTTCTAGCGGAAGAGACCCAGTACTTC.

This clone showed up just once. The chain has TRBV18 and TRBJ1-1; D gene uncertain. Germline assignment: CDR1 KGHSH and CDR2 LQKENI. The V and J ends lost 3 bases and 3 bases respectively, with 8 bases between them. The CDR3 has 13 residues. The CDR3 loop is CASSPSRDTEAFF. The CDR3 DNA reads TGTGCCAGCTCACCGTCCCGGGACACTGAAGCTTTCTTT.

The chain joins TRBV7-2 to TRBJ2-1; TRBD2 matches 7 bases. Looked up from germline, CDR1 is SGHTA and CDR2 is FQGNSA. The CDR3 loop spans 16 amino acids. The V and J ends lost 5 bases and 4 bases, in that order; junction bases with no gene match: 11. The CDR3 DNA is TGTGCCAGCAGCCCCCAGTCAGCGGGGACTTACAATGAGCAGTTCTTC. Translating it yields CASSPQSAGTYNEQFF. The full variable domain, with the rest looked up from reference TRBV7-2 and TRBJ2-1, is GAGVSQSPSNKVTEKGKDVELRCDPISGHTALYWYRQSLGQGLEFLIYFQGNSAPDKSGLPSDRFSAERTGGSVSTLTIQRTQQEDSAVYLCASSPQSAGTYNEQFFGPGTRLTVL.

The V and J genes are TRBV28 and TRBJ1-4, with D perhaps matching TRBD1 (5 bases). Looked up from germline, CDR1 is MDHEN and CDR2 is SYDVKM. The CDR3 totals 17 residues. V was pared by 7 bases and J by 8 bases, with 26 bases between. The CDR3 coding sequence is TGTGCCAGCACCCTTGGGTGGGGCGGCAGGGCGGAAGAAAAACTGTTTTTT. Protein: CASTLGWGGRAEEKLFF.

The rearrangement joins TRBV25-1 to TRBJ1-5; a possible D gene is TRBD1 (6 bases). V gave up 2 bases and J gave up 2 bases, with 7 bases separating them. CDR3 size: 14 residues. Germline V gives CDR1 MGHDK, CDR2 SYGVNS. CDR3 DNA: TGTGCCAGCAGTGAAGGGGGCCGCAATCAGCCCCAGCATTTT. It yields the protein CASSEGGRNQPQHF.

This chain joins TRBV19 and TRBJ2-1, with 11 positions matching TRBD2. Unmatched junction bases numbered 9, after V lost 2 bases and J lost 15 bases. The CDR3 consists of 14 residues. Per germline, CDR1 LNHDA and CDR2 SQIVND (reference sequence). DNA of the CDR3: TGTGCCAGTAGTATACCAACTAGCGGGAGAAGATTGTTCTTC. Translation gives CASSIPTSGRRLFF.

The chain links TRBV5-1 to TRBJ2-2; TRBD2 aligns across 7 bases. The CDR3 is 15 residues long. J was trimmed by 5 bases and V by 1 base; bases with no gene match: 5. Germline values: CDR1 SGHRS, CDR2 YFSETQ. The CDR3 DNA reads TGCGCCAGCAGCTTGCGGCGGGAGTTTACCGGGGAGCTGTTTTTT. Protein: CASSLRREFTGELFF.

The chain joins TRBV28 to TRBJ1-1, with D possibly matching TRBD1 (6 bases). This CDR3 is 12 amino acids long. Trimming removed 7 bases from V and 6 bases from J, with 12 bases in between. The germline V gene has CDR1 MDHEN and CDR2 SYDVKM. The CDR3, as DNA: TGTGCCAGCACCCTAAACAGGGCTGAAGCTTTCTTT. Translating it yields CASTLNRAEAFF.

The chain joins TRBV29-1 to TRBJ1-1; 7 bases align to TRBD1. Losses at the gene ends were 4 bases for V and 4 bases for J; bases not matched to a gene: 15. The CDR3 totals 16 residues. Germline V gene lookup returns CDR1 SQVTM and CDR2 ANQGSEA. The CDR3 is CSVAQALQGTVTEAFF. The DNA of the CDR3 is TGCAGCGTTGCCCAAGCCCTACAGGGGACTGTCACTGAAGCTTTCTTT. The full variable domain, rest sourced from reference TRBV29-1 and TRBJ1-1, is SAVISQKPSRDICQRGTSLTIQCQVDSQVTMMFWYRQQPGQSLTLIATANQGSEATYESGFVIDKFPISRPNLTFSTLTVSNMSPEDSSIYLCSVAQALQGTVTEAFFGQGTRLTVV.

This chain connects TRBV3-1 (or the pseudogene TRBV3-2) to TRBJ2-1, with D possibly being TRBD2 (5 bases). The V and J ends lost 0 bases and 12 bases respectively, with 18 bases between them. Germline loops: CDR1 LGHDT, CDR2 YNNKEL (reference sequence). CDR3 size: 15 residues. The CDR3 sequence: CASSQDPLRARVQFF. The CDR3 region has the DNA TGTGCCAGCAGCCAAGATCCCTTGAGGGCGAGGGTGCAGTTCTTC.

There are a few counts of this clone. The CDR3 bases are TGTGCCAGCAGCTTAGGACCAGACAATAGCGGGAGCACAGATACGCAGTATTTT. Translation gives CASSLGPDNSGSTDTQYF. The chain uses TRBV11-2 and TRBJ2-3; 7 nucleotides align to TRBD2. Germline loops: CDR1 SGHAT, CDR2 FQNNGV. The CDR3 length is 18 residues. The J segment lost 0 bases and the V segment lost 1 base, leaving 10 bases of the junction unmatched.

The chain is built from TRBV5-1 and TRBJ2-1; D perhaps matches TRBD2 (5 bases). CDR3 length: 12 residues. Trimming removed 6 bases from V and 7 bases from J, with 11 bases in between. CDR1 is SGHRS, CDR2 YFSETQ, per germline. As DNA, the CDR3 is TGCGCCAGCAACCTCCCGGGGAATGAGCAGTTCTTC. This translates into CASNLPGNEQFF. The full variable domain, with the rest looked up from reference TRBV5-1 and TRBJ2-1, is KAGVTQTPRYLIKTRGQQVTLSCSPISGHRSVSWYQQTPGQGLQFLFEYFSETQRNKGNFPGRFSGRQFSNSRSEMNVSTLELGDSALYLCASNLPGNEQFFGPGTRLTVL.

The genes are TRBV7-8 and TRBJ1-6; maybe TRBD1 (5 bases). The CDR3 covers 19 residues. CDR1 and CDR2 from the germline V gene are SGHVS and FQNEAQ. V was shortened by 2 bases and J by 0 bases, with 17 bases between the two germline ends. CDR3 loop: CASSLLGQGSGSYNSPLHF. The CDR3 DNA follows: TGTGCCAGCAGCTTACTCGGCCAGGGATCCGGCTCCTATAATTCACCCCTCCACTTT. The entire variable domain, with the rest obtained from reference TRBV7-8 and TRBJ1-6, is as follows: GAGVSQSPRYKVAKRGQDVALRCDPISGHVSLFWYQQALGQGPEFLTYFQNEAQLDKSGLPSDRFFAERPEGSVSTLKIQRTQQEDSAVYLCASSLLGQGSGSYNSPLHFGNGTRLTVT.

V usage is TRBV27 and J usage is TRBJ1-5; tentative D call: TRBD1 (6 bases). The CDR3 has 15 residues. Germline CDR1 is MNHEY and CDR2 is SMNVEV (reference sequence). V was cut by 6 bases and J by 0 bases, with 12 bases left in between. CDR3 bases: TGTGCCAGCAGGGCGACAGGAAATAGCAATCAGCCCCAGCATTTT. The encoded protein is CASRATGNSNQPQHF.

This chain links TRBV19 with TRBJ1-2; D might be TRBD1 (5 bases). This CDR3 comprises 16 residues. Germline lookup yields CDR1 LNHDA and CDR2 SQIVND (reference sequence). Trimming took off 6 bases at V and 6 bases at J, with 23 bases between the two ends. CDR3 loop: CASSTHPGDSAHGYTF. DNA of the CDR3: TGTGCCAGTAGCACCCATCCGGGAGACAGTGCACATGGCTACACCTTC.

The rearrangement joins TRBV27 to TRBJ2-1; 10 bases align to TRBD2. Losses at the gene ends were 6 bases for V and 10 bases for J; bases not matched to a gene: 18. CDR1 is MNHEY and CDR2 is SMNVEV in the germline V gene (reference sequence). The CDR3 covers 17 residues. The CDR3 DNA reads as TGTGCCAGCAGCCCAGGTGGGCCTAGCGGGAGTCCTGTCGAGCAGTTCTTC. Translation gives CASSPGGPSGSPVEQFF.